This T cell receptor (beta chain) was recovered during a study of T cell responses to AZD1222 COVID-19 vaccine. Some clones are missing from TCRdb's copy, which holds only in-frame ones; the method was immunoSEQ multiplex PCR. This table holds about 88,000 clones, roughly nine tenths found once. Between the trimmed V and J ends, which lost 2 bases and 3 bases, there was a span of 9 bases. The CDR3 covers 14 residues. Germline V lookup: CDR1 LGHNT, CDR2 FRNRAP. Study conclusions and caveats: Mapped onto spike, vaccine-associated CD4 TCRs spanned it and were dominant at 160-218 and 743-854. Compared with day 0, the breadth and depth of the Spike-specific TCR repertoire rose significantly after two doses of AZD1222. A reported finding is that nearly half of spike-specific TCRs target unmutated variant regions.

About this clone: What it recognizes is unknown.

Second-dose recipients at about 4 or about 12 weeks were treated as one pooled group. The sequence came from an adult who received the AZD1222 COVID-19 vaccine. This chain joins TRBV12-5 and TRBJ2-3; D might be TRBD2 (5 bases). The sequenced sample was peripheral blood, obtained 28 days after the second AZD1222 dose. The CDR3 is CASGLTPGTDTQYF. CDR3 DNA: TGTGCTAGTGGTTTGACCCCGGGGACAGATACGCAGTATTTT.